This note documents a single T cell receptor beta chain sequence. This record belongs to a study of blood T cell repertoires in COVID-19. Study information: Collection of acute and convalescent COVID-19 samples took place in the United States, Italy and Spain. Sample material is recorded as cDNA or gDNA derived from T cells, B-cell-depleted T cells, or PBMCs.

The ends were cut back, 10 bases at V and 0 bases at J, with 15 bases in the middle. The CDR3 has 14 amino acids. The germline gives CDR1 LGHDT, CDR2 YNNKEL (reference sequence). In the authors' methods: Amplification with reference gene primers provided the estimates of nucleated cell counts. Repertoires were generated with immunoSEQ multiplex PCR, while TCRdb's copy carries only in-frame clones and drops some. That table furnishes V, J and clone size, whereas the DNA furnished D and trimming. The repertoire includes approximately 46,000 clones, around 86% of them detected once, and about 14% sits in the top ten.

Material for sequencing was peripheral blood. This chain connects TRBV3-1 (or the pseudogene TRBV3-2) to TRBJ2-5; D uncertain. The sequence derives from a human donor in a cohort sampled during active COVID-19. The CDR3 DNA reads as TGTGCCAACGTTCCTACAGAGTACCAAGAGACCCAGTACTTC. This gives the protein CANVPTEYQETQYF.